Listed below are T cell receptor beta chains from one sample, sequenced in a study of cytomegalovirus exposure and HLA in healthy donors. Using immunoSEQ multiplex PCR, the repertoire was profiled, and TCRdb retains in-frame clones only, with some absent. The repertoire holds 150,000 to 200,000 clones, roughly 70% seen once, with approximately 2.5% in the top ten. Input material: PBMCs. The receptor set was obtained from a woman aged 25-40 years in good health and CMV-seronegative. The CDR3 runs from the conserved cysteine through the conserved F or W. Each record gives: J gene, clone size, D gene, V gene, CDR3 protein, CDR3 DNA. D genes are given only for firm matches. Size values are once, few and many counts, or a class for expanded clones, and some rows have none.

>TRBJ2-7|.|TRBD2|TRBV27
CASSLKREYEQYF
TGTGCCAGCAGTTTAAAGCGGGAGTACGAGCAGTACTTC
>TRBJ1-1|few|TRBD1|TRBV11-3
CASSLVWSETGGTMNTEAFF
TGTGCCAGCAGCTTAGTTTGGTCCGAGACAGGGGGGACCATGAACACTGAAGCTTTCTTT
>TRBJ2-7|.|TRBD1|TRBV29-1
CSSRTGGFSGEQYF
TGCAGCTCCCGGACAGGGGGCTTTTCGGGGGAGCAGTACTTC
>TRBJ2-3|.|TRBD1|TRBV28
CASSFHMTGSTDTQYF
TGTGCCAGCAGTTTCCACATGACAGGGTCCACAGATACGCAGTATTTT
>TRBJ1-1|.|TRBD1|TRBV19
CASSNRGRGNTEAFF
TGTGCCAGTAGTAACAGGGGGCGCGGAAACACTGAAGCTTTCTTT
>TRBJ1-1|.|TRBD1|TRBV28
CASSLGTGGSWNTEAFF
TGTGCCAGCAGTTTGGGGACAGGGGGCTCTTGGAACACTGAAGCTTTCTTT
>TRBJ1-1|.|TRBD1|TRBV9
CASSPGTGMNTEAFF
TGTGCCAGCAGCCCGGGGACAGGGATGAACACTGAAGCTTTCTTT
>TRBJ1-4|few|.|TRBV28
CASSGLNNEKLFF
TGTGCCAGCAGCGGACTAAACAATGAAAAACTGTTTTTT
>TRBJ1-1|once|.|TRBV4-1
CASSFVRFPMNTEAFF
TGCGCCAGCAGCTTTGTCAGGTTCCCTATGAACACTGAAGCTTTCTTT
>TRBJ2-3|.|.|TRBV7-2
CASSLVAGRTDTQYF
TGTGCCAGCAGCTTAGTTGCAGGGCGAACAGATACGCAGTATTTT
>TRBJ1-1|.|TRBD1|TRBV5-1
CASSSGTGGTEAFF
TGCGCCAGCAGTTCCGGGACAGGGGGAACTGAAGCTTTCTTT
>TRBJ2-5|.|TRBD2|TRBV11-2
CASTFLAGGGETQYF
TGTGCCAGCACATTCTTAGCGGGGGGAGGGGAGACCCAGTACTTC
>TRBJ2-1|.|.|TRBV7-8
CASRGSSYNEQFF
TGTGCCAGCCGTGGCAGCTCCTACAATGAGCAGTTCTTC
>TRBJ1-5|few|TRBD1|TRBV19
CASSIFDRGRGQPQHF
TGTGCCAGTAGTATTTTCGACAGGGGGCGCGGTCAGCCCCAGCATTTT
>TRBJ1-3|.|TRBD1|TRBV30
CAWSHRDSLGNTIYF
TGTGCCTGGAGCCACCGGGACAGCCTTGGAAACACCATATATTTT
>TRBJ2-5|.|TRBD2|TRBV9
CASSARGSGGYKETQYF
TGTGCCAGCAGCGCGCGGGGCAGCGGGGGATACAAAGAGACCCAGTACTTC
>TRBJ1-4|few|.|TRBV11-2
CASSARISTNEKLFF
TGTGCCAGCAGCGCCAGGATTTCAACTAATGAAAAACTGTTTTTT
>TRBJ1-5|.|.|TRBV19
CASSIYRADQPQHF
TGTGCCAGTAGTATCTACAGGGCCGATCAGCCCCAGCATTTT
>TRBJ2-3|.|.|TRBV4-1
CASKRVAPLTDTQYF
TGCGCCAGCAAGAGGGTTGCCCCCCTCACAGATACGCAGTATTTT
>TRBJ1-1|.|.|TRBV28
CASRAPGGRPFF
TGTGCCAGCAGGGCACCGGGGGGGAGGCCTTTCTTT
>TRBJ2-1|.|.|TRBV7-2
CASSLRQPQSRQFF
TGTGCCAGCAGCTTGAGACAGCCGCAGTCGCGGCAGTTCTTC
>TRBJ2-2|few|TRBD2|TRBV29-1
CSVEGLAGGRQTGELFF
TGCAGCGTCGAAGGACTAGCGGGAGGACGACAGACCGGGGAGCTGTTTTTT
>TRBJ2-3|.|TRBD1|TRBV28
CASSLFATGKDTQYF
TGTGCCAGCAGTTTATTCGCGACAGGGAAAGATACGCAGTATTTT
>TRBJ1-5|.|.|TRBV6-1
CASSDLYSNQPQHF
TGTGCCAGCAGTGACTTATATAGCAATCAGCCCCAGCATTTT
>TRBJ1-5|few|.|TRBV28
CASSTNAAIGGIGNQPQHF
TGTGCCAGCAGTACTAATGCGGCGATCGGGGGAATCGGCAATCAGCCCCAGCATTTT
>TRBJ1-6|.|.|TRBV5-4
CASRLAQVNSPLHF
TGTGCCAGCAGACTGGCGCAGGTGAATTCACCCCTCCACTTT
>TRBJ1-1|few|.|TRBV4-2
CASSQAFVGRVNTEAFF
TGTGCCAGCAGCCAAGCCTTCGTTGGCAGGGTGAACACTGAAGCTTTCTTT
>TRBJ1-5|.|.|TRBV7-9
CASSLQGSNQPQHF
TGTGCCAGCAGCTTACAGGGAAGCAATCAGCCCCAGCATTTT
>TRBJ1-5|.|.|TRBV28
CASSPRSGTNQPQHF
TGTGCCAGCAGCCCTCGGTCAGGGACAAATCAGCCCCAGCATTTT
>TRBJ1-1|few|TRBD1|TRBV9
CASSSGTGVTEAFF
TGTGCCAGCAGCTCCGGGACAGGGGTGACTGAAGCTTTCTTT
>TRBJ1-4|.|TRBD1|TRBV27
CASSLGTGRLTNEKLFF
TGTGCCAGCAGTTTGGGGACAGGGCGACTAACTAATGAAAAACTGTTTTTT
>TRBJ2-6|.|.|TRBV5-6
CASTKISGANVLTF
TGTGCCAGCACTAAAATCTCTGGGGCCAACGTCCTGACTTTC
>TRBJ1-4|.|.|TRBV9
CASSRLPGVGEKLFF
TGTGCCAGCAGCAGACTTCCGGGGGTGGGAGAAAAACTGTTTTTT
>TRBJ2-7|.|.|TRBV7-9
CASSGQGIFYEQYF
TGTGCCAGCAGTGGGCAGGGAATCTTCTACGAGCAGTACTTC
>TRBJ2-1|.|.|TRBV9
CASSPPPEVEDGEQFF
TGTGCCAGCAGCCCCCCTCCCGAGGTTGAAGATGGTGAGCAGTTCTTC
>TRBJ1-2|.|TRBD1|TRBV7-2
CANSPRTGANYGYTF
TGTGCCAACAGCCCCCGGACAGGGGCTAACTATGGCTACACCTTC
>TRBJ2-1|once|TRBD2|TRBV11-2
CASSRSGRRWNEQFF
TGTGCCAGCAGCCGAAGCGGGAGGAGATGGAATGAGCAGTTCTTC
>TRBJ2-3|.|TRBD1|TRBV7-9
CASSSGQGGTDTQYF
TGTGCCAGCAGCTCGGGACAGGGAGGCACAGATACGCAGTATTTT
>TRBJ1-6|few|.|TRBV15
CATSRDRDSYNSPLHF
TGTGCCACCAGCAGAGATCGGGACTCCTATAATTCACCCCTCCACTTT
>TRBJ1-1|.|TRBD1|TRBV6-5
CASSYAGGFAEAFF
TGTGCCAGCAGTTATGCAGGGGGTTTTGCTGAAGCTTTCTTT
>TRBJ2-1|.|.|TRBV10-3
CATLGADEQFF
TGTGCCACCTTGGGGGCGGATGAGCAGTTCTTC
>TRBJ2-5|.|.|TRBV29-1
CSVETGTGTQYF
TGCAGCGTTGAAACGGGTACGGGGACCCAGTACTTC
>TRBJ2-3|few|.|TRBV4-3
CASSQDYLLSTDTQYF
TGCGCCAGCAGCCAAGATTACCTCCTAAGCACAGATACGCAGTATTTT
>TRBJ2-2|.|.|TRBV10-3
CAISEGSEDTGELFF
TGTGCCATCAGTGAGGGTAGCGAGGACACCGGGGAGCTGTTTTTT
>TRBJ2-3|.|.|TRBV11-3
CASSLGLTSADTQYF
TGTGCCAGCAGCTTAGGACTCACCTCAGCAGATACGCAGTATTTT
>TRBJ1-6|once|.|TRBV7-9
CASSNLGTDSPLHF
TGTGCCAGCAGCAACCTAGGTACGGATTCACCCCTCCACTTT
>TRBJ1-6|.|.|TRBV5-1
CASSLDLIGGNNSPLHF
TGCGCCAGCAGCTTGGACCTTATTGGAGGGAATAATTCACCCCTCCACTTT
>TRBJ2-2|.|.|TRBV7-3
CASSLGRAAGELFF
TGTGCCAGCAGCTTAGGCAGGGCGGCCGGGGAGCTGTTTTTT
>TRBJ2-3|.|TRBD2|TRBV5-1
CASSLVASGSGTDTQYF
TGCGCCAGCAGCTTGGTAGCTAGCGGGAGCGGAACAGATACGCAGTATTTT
>TRBJ1-3|few|.|TRBV19
CASSIWGGSGNTIYF
TGTGCCAGTAGTATCTGGGGCGGCTCTGGAAACACCATATATTTT
>TRBJ2-1|.|TRBD2|TRBV5-4
CASSTGLAGVTWVYNEQFF
TGTGCCAGCAGCACGGGACTAGCGGGGGTAACCTGGGTCTACAATGAGCAGTTCTTC
>TRBJ1-6|few|TRBD1|TRBV5-6
CASSPRDRDAYNSPLHF
TGTGCCAGCAGCCCCAGAGACAGGGACGCCTATAATTCACCCCTCCACTTT